The clone carrying this T cell receptor beta chain was counted between two and nine times. Its specificity is not known. The authors incorporated unique molecular identifiers into the TCR beta cDNA libraries. TCRdb redid the calling of the PCR reads with MiXCR, one entry per CDR3 protein. The table records 600,000 to 750,000 distinct CDR3 sequences, approximately 60% of them present only once. These data come from a study of post-analysis software for immune sequencing data. Broader study findings: There were a few TRBV segments more frequent in patients than controls, and TRBV5-6, TRBV5-1 and TRBV20-1 were among them.

CDR3 length: 14 amino acids. V lost 5 bases, J lost 4 bases, and 8 bases stayed unmatched. The germline CDR1 and CDR2 sequences are SGHAT and FQNNGV. The sample consisted of blood. The clonotype originates from a girl aged 2 to 9 with multiple sclerosis. The chain is built from TRBV11-2 and TRBJ2-7, with TRBD2 identical over 7 bases. CDR3 in amino acids: CASSLRDYHYEQYF. The CDR3 DNA follows: TGTGCCAGCAGCCTCCGGGACTACCATTACGAGCAGTACTTC.